This T cell receptor beta chain was recorded in a study of cytomegalovirus exposure and HLA in healthy donors. PCR primers comprised 60 Vbeta and 13 Jbeta primers. Sequenced by immunoSEQ multiplex PCR; TCRdb stores in-frame clones only, minus some. The table has about 160,000 clones, about 85% seen once. Looked up from germline, CDR1 is LGHNA and CDR2 is YNFKEQ. V lost 3 bases, J lost 5 bases, and 8 bases lay in between. The CDR3 loop spans 13 amino acids. This receptor was taken from a human donor in good health. The sequencing sample was made of PBMCs. V gene TRBV4-2 combines with J gene TRBJ2-1; a possible D gene is TRBD2 (6 bases). The CDR3 DNA reads as TGTGCCAGCAGCCAGCGGGAAGACAATGAGCAGTTCTTC. Encoded protein: CASSQREDNEQFF.